What follows are 27 T cell receptor beta chains derived from one specimen sequenced in a study of siplizumab effects on memory and regulatory T cells. Using immunoSEQ multiplex PCR, the repertoire was profiled, and TCRdb retains in-frame clones only, with some absent. The data show about 69,000 clones, over 80% seen once. Sample: Tregs sorted from blood. These receptors all stem from a human donor in good health.

The chain couples TRBV10-3 to TRBJ2-1; 9 nucleotides match TRBD2. J lost 6 bases, V lost 4 bases, and 4 bases had no gene match. The length of the CDR3 is 14 residues. The germline CDR1 and CDR2 sequences are ENHRY and SYGVKD. As DNA, the CDR3 is TGTGCCATCAGTGCTGGGACTAGCTCCAATGAGCAGTTCTTC. It codes for CAISAGTSSNEQFF.

The chain carries TRBV18 and TRBJ2-7, with a tentative D call TRBD1 (6 bases). Germline-derived CDR1 and CDR2 are KGHSH and LQKENI. Trimming cost V 3 bases and J 7 bases, with 19 bases left between them. This CDR3 spans 15 amino acids. The CDR3 reads CASSPLAGVLGEQYF. The CDR3 bases are TGTGCCAGCTCACCGTTGGCAGGGGTACTGGGGGAGCAGTACTTC.

The genes are TRBV5-1 and TRBJ2-2, with D possibly being TRBD1 or TRBD2 (6 bases each). The ends were cut back, 3 bases at V and 6 bases at J, with 24 bases in the middle. This CDR3 has 18 amino acids. Germline lookup yields CDR1 SGHRS and CDR2 YFSETQ. For the CDR3, the DNA is TGCGCCAGCAGCTGGCGAGGGGGGACGTACCACACCGCCGGGGAGCTGTTTTTT. It is translated as CASSWRGGTYHTAGELFF.

A single count supports this clone. The chain carries TRBV15 and TRBJ2-1; 14 positions match TRBD2. Trimming took 3 bases from V and 12 from J; bases not matched to a gene: 13. Germline V gene lookup returns CDR1 LNHNV and CDR2 YYDKDF (reference sequence). The CDR3 is 17 residues long. Here the CDR3 DNA reads TGTGCCACCAGCAGGGTTGCTCCGGGACTAGCGGGAGTAGCGCAGTTCTTC. The encoded protein is CATSRVAPGLAGVAQFF. Supplemented by reference TRBV15 and TRBJ2-1, the full variable domain reads DAMVIQNPRYQVTQFGKPVTLSCSQTLNHNVMYWYQQKSSQAPKLLFHYYDKDFNNEADTPDNFQSRRPNTSFCFLDIRSPGLGDTAMYLCATSRVAPGLAGVAQFFGPGTRLTVL.

The V gene is TRBV6-5, the J gene TRBJ2-3; 7 positions match TRBD1. Germline trimming cut 5 bases from V and 2 bases from J; bases unmatched to any gene: 4. This CDR3 comprises 14 residues. Per the germline V gene, CDR1 is MNHEY and CDR2 is SVGAGI. CDR3 loop: CASSPDRDTDTQYF. The CDR3 nucleotides read TGTGCCAGCAGTCCCGACAGGGACACAGATACGCAGTATTTT.

The chain is built from TRBV7-2 and TRBJ2-5; D may correspond to TRBD1 or TRBD2 (5 bases each). The DNA matches TRBJ2-7 better at its end, which makes the J call doubtful. The CDR3 is made up of 15 amino acids. Germline V gives CDR1 SGHTA, CDR2 FQGNSA. The CDR3 here is CASSYPPAGSYEQYF. The CDR3 nucleotides are TGTGCCAGCAGCTATCCTCCGGCAGGGAGCTACGAGCAGTACTTC.

This chain connects TRBV5-1 to TRBJ2-3; no clear D gene. There are 18 residues in the CDR3. Germline CDR1 reads SGHRS; CDR2 reads YFSETQ. V lost 0 bases to trimming and J lost 4 bases, with 21 bases between them. CDR3 bases: TGCGCCAGCAGCTTGGGCACTTTAGCTAGGAAACTCCCAGATACGCAGTATTTT. Protein: CASSLGTLARKLPDTQYF.

This chain joins TRBV4-1 and TRBJ2-7, with 7 bases lining up with TRBD1. Losses at the gene ends were 1 base for V and 5 bases for J; bases not matched to a gene: 5. The length of the CDR3 is 14 residues. Germline lookup yields CDR1 MGHRA and CDR2 YSYEKL. The CDR3 reads CASSQVQGNNEQYF. The DNA of the CDR3 is TGCGCCAGCAGCCAAGTACAGGGGAACAACGAGCAGTACTTC.

The chain is built from TRBV19 and TRBJ2-7; 8 bases are shared with TRBD1. This CDR3 has 15 residues. V was clipped by 5 bases and J by 3 bases; unmatched bases: 9. CDR1 is LNHDA and CDR2 is SQIVND in the germline V gene (reference sequence). CDR3 protein: CASSWGTGDFYEQYF. The CDR3, as DNA: TGTGCCAGTAGTTGGGGGACAGGCGATTTCTACGAGCAGTACTTC.

This clone was detected only once. This rearrangement joins TRBV6-1 to TRBJ2-1; 11 bases are shared with TRBD1. Germline values: CDR1 MNHNS, CDR2 SASEGT. Losses at the gene ends were 4 bases for V and 6 bases for J; bases not matched to a gene: 2. The CDR3 is 14 amino acids. The CDR3 here is CASSGGTGGNEQFF. CDR3 sequence (DNA): TGTGCCAGCAGTGGGGGGACAGGGGGCAATGAGCAGTTCTTC.

The chain is built from TRBV18 and TRBJ2-1; D not certain. Germline-derived CDR1 and CDR2 are KGHSH and LQKENI. This CDR3 is 19 amino acids long. Trimming took 4 bases from V and 1 from J, leaving 23 bases between them. The CDR3 nucleotides read TGTGCCAGCTCACGCACCCTTAACGCGCCGGGTGAATCCTACAATGAGCAGTTCTTC. Its translation is CASSRTLNAPGESYNEQFF.

V and J are TRBV5-1 and TRBJ2-5; TRBD2 might be the D (6 bases). V was trimmed by 0 bases and J by 0 bases, leaving 12 bases between them. This CDR3 is 16 amino acids long. CDR1 and CDR2 (germline): SGHRS, YFSETQ. The CDR3 DNA follows: TGCGCCAGCAGCTTGGGACTAGGCATCTACCAAGAGACCCAGTACTTC. Amino acids: CASSLGLGIYQETQYF.

The chain combines TRBV5-6 with TRBJ2-6; TRBD1 aligns across 7 bases. CDR3 length equals 17 residues. V shed 4 bases, J shed 0 bases, and the junction held 7 bases outside the gene matches. The germline CDR1 and CDR2 sequences are SGHDT and YYEEEE. CDR3 protein: CASSPDRRSSGANVLTF. In DNA form, the CDR3 reads TGTGCCAGCAGCCCGGACAGGCGTAGCTCTGGGGCCAACGTCCTGACTTTC. Together with reference TRBV5-6 and TRBJ2-6, the CDR3 gives the full variable domain: DAGVTQSPTHLIKTRGQQVTLRCSPKSGHDTVSWYQQALGQGPQFIFQYYEEEERQRGNFPDRFSGHQFPNYSSELNVNALLLGDSALYLCASSPDRRSSGANVLTFGAGSRLTVL.

The chain links TRBV6-4 to TRBJ2-1; D remains ambiguous. From germline, CDR1 is MRHNA and CDR2 SNTAGT. Trimming removed 7 bases from V and 7 bases from J, with 5 bases in between. The CDR3 contains 10 residues. CDR3 sequence (DNA): TGTGCCAGCAACAAGAATGAGCAGTTCTTC. Its translation: CASNKNEQFF.

J is TRBJ2-2 and V is TRBV4-1; 12 bases align to TRBD2. The germline CDR1 and CDR2 sequences are MGHRA and YSYEKL. The CDR3 extends over 18 amino acids. V shed 4 bases and J 1 base; nucleotides not matched to a gene: 7. Written as DNA, the CDR3 is TGCGCCAGCAGCCGACAAATACTAGCGGGAGGGAACACCGGGGAGCTGTTTTTT. Its translation: CASSRQILAGGNTGELFF.

This clone turned up a few times. This sequence joins TRBV5-1 and TRBJ1-1, with D tentatively TRBD1 (6 bases). Trimming pared 2 bases from V and 13 bases from J, leaving 21 bases between. This CDR3 comprises 14 residues. Per the germline V gene, CDR1 is SGHRS and CDR2 is YFSETQ. In DNA, the CDR3 is TGCGCCAGCAGCTTAGAATCTACAGGGAGGGGGGATTTCTTT. Residues: CASSLESTGRGDFF.

The chain is built from TRBV5-1 and TRBJ2-1, with TRBD2 matching 7 bases. Germline CDR1 SGHRS, CDR2 YFSETQ. The CDR3 is 17 residues long. Trimming removed 0 bases from V and 0 bases from J; junction bases left unmatched: 6. CDR3 sequence reads: CASSLGLAARSYNEQFF. The CDR3 coding sequence is TGCGCCAGCAGCTTGGGGCTAGCGGCCCGCTCCTACAATGAGCAGTTCTTC.

This clone showed up just once. The chain has TRBV5-1 and TRBJ2-1; the match to TRBD2 covers 12 bases. The CDR3 is made up of 14 amino acids. J was trimmed by 8 bases and V by 4 bases; bases with no gene match: 4. CDR1 SGHRS and CDR2 YFSETQ come from the germline V gene. The CDR3 nucleotides read TGCGCCAGCAGCCGGACTAGCGGGATCGATGAGCAGTTCTTC. It translates to CASSRTSGIDEQFF.

The chain employs TRBV21-1 and TRBJ1-5; the table's D call, TRBD1, was not checked against the DNA. TRBV21-1 constitutes a pseudogene. This CDR3 has 17 amino acids. In DNA form, the CDR3 reads TGTGCCAGCAGCAAAGCGTGTAGGACAGGGAGTAATCAGCCCCAGCATTTT. It translates to CASSKACRTGSNQPQHF.

The chain is built from TRBV5-1 and TRBJ2-7; 10 nucleotides line up with TRBD2. From germline, CDR1 is SGHRS and CDR2 YFSETQ. This CDR3 comprises 15 residues. Trimming cost V 5 bases and J 1 base; bases outside gene matches: 6. As DNA, the CDR3 is TGCGCCAGCAGTCTAGGACTAGCGGTTTCCTACGAGCAGTACTTC. Amino acid sequence: CASSLGLAVSYEQYF.

The chain recombines TRBV18 with TRBJ2-7, with TRBD2 matching over 10 bases. This CDR3 has 15 residues. V lost 0 bases, J lost 4 bases, and 3 bases stayed unmatched. The germline CDR1 and CDR2 sequences are KGHSH and LQKENI. The CDR3 DNA follows: TGTGCCAGCTCACCACCGTTAGCGGGAGGTTACGAGCAGTACTTC. It encodes CASSPPLAGGYEQYF.

The genes are TRBV9 and TRBJ2-1; possible D gene TRBD1, 6 bases. Germline V gene data show CDR1 as SGDLS and CDR2 as YYNGEE. V was clipped by 0 bases and J by 4 bases, with 8 bases between them. The CDR3 consists of 14 residues. The CDR3 region is CASSVVGQYNEQFF. The CDR3, as DNA: TGTGCCAGCAGCGTAGTTGGACAGTACAATGAGCAGTTCTTC.

The V gene is TRBV11-3, the J gene TRBJ1-1, with D possibly being TRBD1 (6 bases). Germline values: CDR1 SGHNT, CDR2 YENEEA. The V end was cut by 5 bases, the J end by 4 bases, with 17 bases between. The CDR3 consists of 15 residues. The chain's CDR3 is CASSLSSGAGTEAFF. In nucleotides, the CDR3 is TGTGCCAGCAGCCTCTCTTCGGGGGCGGGCACTGAAGCTTTCTTT. Filled out from reference TRBV11-3 and TRBJ1-1, the complete variable domain reads EAGVVQSPRYKIIEKKQPVAFWCNPISGHNTLYWYLQNLGQGPELLIRYENEEAVDDSQLPKDRFSAERLKGVDSTLKIQPAELGDSAVYLCASSLSSGAGTEAFFGQGTRLTVV.

This clone was recorded only once. The J gene is TRBJ2-7, the V gene TRBV5-1; possibly TRBD2 for D (6 bases). Per the germline V gene, CDR1 is SGHRS and CDR2 is YFSETQ. Between the trimmed V and J ends, which lost 0 bases and 3 bases, there was a span of 13 bases. CDR3 length: 15 amino acids. For the CDR3, the DNA is TGCGCCAGCAGCTTGGGTAGCGGAGGTCTCTACGAGCAGTACTTC. Amino acids: CASSLGSGGLYEQYF.

This chain links TRBV11-3 with TRBJ2-7; no firm D call. Deletions cut 5 bases from V and 1 base from J, with 9 bases between. CDR3 length: 13 amino acids. In germline, CDR1 is SGHNT, CDR2 YENEEA. The CDR3 spells CASSPRASYEQYF. The CDR3 DNA reads as TGTGCCAGCAGCCCACGGGCGTCCTACGAGCAGTACTTC.

The chain is built from TRBV19 and TRBJ1-4; 9 bases map to TRBD1. This CDR3 spans 16 amino acids. The trim removed 5 bases at V and 6 bases at J, leaving 10 bases unmatched. Germline CDR1 is LNHDA and CDR2 is SQIVND (reference sequence). Here the CDR3 reads CASSVPTGGVYEKLFF. The CDR3, as DNA: TGTGCCAGTAGTGTTCCCACAGGGGGCGTTTATGAAAAACTGTTTTTT.

This clone appeared once. V gene TRBV10-3 combines with J gene TRBJ2-3; TRBD1 matches 8 bases. V lost 5 bases and J lost 0; bases outside the gene matches: 1. Germline assignment: CDR1 ENHRY and CDR2 SYGVKD. This CDR3 region has 14 residues. DNA for the CDR3: TGTGCCATCAGTAGACAGGGGAGCACAGATACGCAGTATTTT. Its protein is CAISRQGSTDTQYF.